This entry lists 5 T cell receptor beta chains sequenced from one sample in a study of T-cell memory formation after mild COVID-19. TCRdb re-derived calls from the 5' RACE reads in MiXCR, one entry per CDR3 protein. The table has fewer than 140,000 distinct CDR3 sequences, around 12% seen once. Sequencing used PBMCs or a T cell subset sorted from them (not recorded which). These receptors were collected from an adult woman who had mild COVID-19 (a few samples of this study predate the infection). Cell type and time point are not known.

This clonotype occurred many times. This sequence joins TRBV24-1 and TRBJ2-1; the match to TRBD2 covers 8 bases. The CDR3 runs to 15 residues. V trimming: 4 bases; J trimming: 2 bases; junction bases outside the gene matches: 3. Germline V gives CDR1 KGHDR, CDR2 SFDVKD. The CDR3 nucleotides are TGTGCCACCAGTGAACGAGCGGGAGCCTACAATGAGCAGTTCTTC. Translating gives CATSERAGAYNEQFF.

This clonotype was counted ten times or more. V and J are TRBV4-3 and TRBJ2-1; 8 positions match TRBD2. CDR3 length: 17 residues. Germline V gives CDR1 LGHNA, CDR2 YSLEER. The V and J ends lost 0 bases and 1 base, in that order; junction bases with no gene match: 5. The CDR3 loop is CASSQDRSSGSYNEQFF. In DNA form, the CDR3 reads TGCGCCAGCAGCCAAGATAGGTCTAGCGGGTCCTACAATGAGCAGTTCTTC.

This clonotype was recorded a few times. This sequence joins TRBV6-6 and TRBJ2-6; D not resolved. This CDR3 region has 19 residues. In germline, CDR1 is MNHNY, CDR2 SVGAGI (reference sequence). Trimming took 6 bases from V and 0 from J, leaving 21 bases between them. CDR3: CASRPYSIEARSGANVLTF. In nucleotides, the CDR3 is TGTGCCAGCAGACCTTACTCGATAGAAGCTCGCTCTGGGGCCAACGTCCTGACTTTC.

Only a few counts were recorded for this clonotype. V gene TRBV12-3 or TRBV12-4 combines with J gene TRBJ1-5; D is unresolved. This CDR3 is built from 12 residues. Trimming took 6 bases from V and 8 from J, leaving 11 bases between them. The CDR3 sequence is CASSYRPEPQHF. CDR3 sequence (DNA): TGTGCCAGCAGCTACCGGCCGGAGCCCCAGCATTTT.

The chain links TRBV3-1 to TRBJ2-1; D unclear. Per the germline V gene, CDR1 is LGHDT and CDR2 is YNNKEL (reference sequence). V was trimmed by 4 bases and J by 4 bases, leaving 20 bases between them. This CDR3 has 17 amino acids. The CDR3 loop reads CASSPPTHWPPYNEQFF. The CDR3 coding sequence is TGTGCCAGCAGCCCCCCGACCCACTGGCCCCCTTACAATGAGCAGTTCTTC.